One T cell receptor beta chain is described in this entry. What it recognizes is unknown. The entry originates in a study of shared clonotypes between healthy human individuals. Study-level findings and limits: Among the subsets, naive ones generally showed larger estimated richness than memory ones.

All the donors were Caucasian adults who lived in Nashville, Tennessee. V gave up 7 bases and J gave up 5 bases, with 20 bases separating them. The CDR3 is made up of 15 amino acids. The V gene's germline CDR1 is SNHLY and CDR2 FYNNEI. Repertoires were generated with immunoSEQ multiplex PCR, while TCRdb's copy carries only in-frame clones and drops some. The top ten clones hold more than 0.45% of a sample with roughly 1 million clones, 75% to 80% of them seen once. This receptor was obtained from a man between 18 and 29 years old in good health. Some clones in this sample may be carry-over from other donors' samples. The rearrangement links TRBV2 to TRBJ2-5; the D gene is possibly TRBD2 (5 bases). Material: memory CD4+ T cells from PBMCs. Subset defined: CD45RA-negative fraction. The CDR3 nucleotides read TGTGCCAGCACGCCCGGTGGCTCACGGAGGGAGACCCAGTACTTC. It is translated as CASTPGGSRRETQYF. Filled out from reference TRBV2 and TRBJ2-5, the complete variable domain reads EPEVTQTPSHQVTQMGQEVILRCVPISNHLYFYWYRQILGQKVEFLVSFYNNEISEKSEIFDDQFSVERPDGSNFTLKIRSTKLEDSAMYFCASTPGGSRRETQYFGPGTRLLVL.